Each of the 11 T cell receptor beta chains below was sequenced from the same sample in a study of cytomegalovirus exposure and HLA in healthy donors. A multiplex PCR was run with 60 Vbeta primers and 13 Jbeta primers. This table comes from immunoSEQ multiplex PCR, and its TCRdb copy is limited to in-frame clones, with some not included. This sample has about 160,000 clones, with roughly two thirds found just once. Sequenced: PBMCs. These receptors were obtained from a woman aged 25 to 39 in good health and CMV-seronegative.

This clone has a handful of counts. CDR3 region: CAISPDTGDYEQYF. Here the CDR3 DNA reads TGTGCCATCAGCCCTGATACAGGGGACTACGAGCAGTACTTC. The chain recombines TRBV10-3 with TRBJ2-7; 7 nucleotides align to TRBD1. The CDR3 totals 14 residues. J was trimmed by 3 bases and V by 6 bases; bases with no gene match: 8. The germline V gene has CDR1 ENHRY and CDR2 SYGVKD.

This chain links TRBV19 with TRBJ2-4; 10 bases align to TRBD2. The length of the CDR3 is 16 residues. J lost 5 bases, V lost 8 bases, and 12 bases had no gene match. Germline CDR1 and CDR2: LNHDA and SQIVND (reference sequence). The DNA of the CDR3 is TGTGCCAGTGTGGGGGCTAGCGGGGGCCGGGAAAACATTCAGTACTTC. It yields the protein CASVGASGGRENIQYF.

CDR3 nucleotides: TGTGCCAGCAGTTTATTGGGACAGGGGAACGGCTACACCTTC. Amino acid sequence: CASSLLGQGNGYTF. This chain links TRBV28 with TRBJ1-2; TRBD1 aligns across 10 bases. J gave up 8 bases and V 1 base, and 4 bases lay outside the gene matches. CDR3 length: 14 residues. The germline gives CDR1 MDHEN, CDR2 SYDVKM.

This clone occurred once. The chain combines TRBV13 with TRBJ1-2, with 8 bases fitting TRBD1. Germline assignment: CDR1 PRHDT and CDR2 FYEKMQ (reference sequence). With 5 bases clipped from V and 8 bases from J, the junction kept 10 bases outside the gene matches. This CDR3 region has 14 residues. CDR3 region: CASSTFSGGRGYTF. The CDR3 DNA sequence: TGTGCCAGCAGCACCTTTTCAGGGGGCCGGGGCTACACCTTC.

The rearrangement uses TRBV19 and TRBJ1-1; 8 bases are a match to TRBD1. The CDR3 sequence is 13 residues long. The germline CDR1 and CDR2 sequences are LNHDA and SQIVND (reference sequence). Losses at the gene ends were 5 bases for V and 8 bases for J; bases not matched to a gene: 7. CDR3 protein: CASSWRQGTEAFF. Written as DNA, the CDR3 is TGTGCCAGTAGTTGGCGACAGGGGACGGAAGCTTTCTTT.

The DNA of the CDR3 is TGCGCCAGCAGTCACGCTTCGAGGAGCGAAGCTTTCTTT. This sequence encodes CASSHASRSEAFF. The chain uses TRBV4-3 and TRBJ1-1; D call uncertain. This CDR3 spans 13 amino acids. CDR1 and CDR2 from the germline V gene are LGHNA and YSLEER. V shed 6 bases and J shed 8 bases, with 16 bases lying between them.

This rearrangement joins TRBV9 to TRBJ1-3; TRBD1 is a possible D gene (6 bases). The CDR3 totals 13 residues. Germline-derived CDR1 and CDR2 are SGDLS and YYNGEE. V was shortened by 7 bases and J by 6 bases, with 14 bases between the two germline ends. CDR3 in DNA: TGTGCCAGCGGGAGGGGGGTAACAAACACCATATATTTT. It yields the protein CASGRGVTNTIYF.

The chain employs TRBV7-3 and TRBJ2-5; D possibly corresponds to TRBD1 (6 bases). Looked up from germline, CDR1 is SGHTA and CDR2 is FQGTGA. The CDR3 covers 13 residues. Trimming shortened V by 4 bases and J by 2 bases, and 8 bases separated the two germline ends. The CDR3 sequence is CASSSQGQETQYF. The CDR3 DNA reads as TGTGCCAGCAGCTCCCAGGGGCAAGAGACCCAGTACTTC.

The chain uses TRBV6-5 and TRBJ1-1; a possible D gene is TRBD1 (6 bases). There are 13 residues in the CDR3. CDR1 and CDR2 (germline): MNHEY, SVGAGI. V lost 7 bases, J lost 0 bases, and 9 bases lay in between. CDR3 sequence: CASNRVLNTEAFF. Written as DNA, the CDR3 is TGTGCCAGCAACAGGGTTTTGAACACTGAAGCTTTCTTT.

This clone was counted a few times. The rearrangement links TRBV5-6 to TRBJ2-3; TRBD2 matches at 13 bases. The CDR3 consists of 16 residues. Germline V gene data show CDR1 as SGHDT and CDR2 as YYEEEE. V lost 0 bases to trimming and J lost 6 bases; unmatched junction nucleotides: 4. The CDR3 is CASSLVTSGGADTQYF. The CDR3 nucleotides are TGTGCCAGCAGCTTGGTTACTAGCGGGGGGGCCGATACGCAGTATTTT.

This chain's CDR3 is CASSVGSSGGANIYEQYF. CDR3 DNA sequence: TGTGCCAGCAGCGTAGGAAGTAGCGGGGGGGCCAATATCTACGAGCAGTACTTC. This chain links TRBV9 with TRBJ2-7; the match to TRBD2 covers 11 bases. CDR3 length equals 18 residues. The junction had 11 bases not matched to a gene; V was cut back by 0 bases and J by 3 bases. CDR1 SGDLS and CDR2 YYNGEE come from the germline V gene.